This entry is about one TCR beta chain. The CDR3 sequence is 16 residues long. The V segment lost 1 base and the J segment 3 bases; nucleotides outside the gene matches: 3. Germline V lookup: CDR1 MGHRA, CDR2 YSYEKL. This sample is part of a study of T cell changes during pregnancy in multiple sclerosis. TCRdb's copy holds only in-frame clones and misses some; the assay was immunoSEQ multiplex PCR. The repertoire includes about 39,000 clones, roughly nine tenths of them detected once, and more than 0.45% sits in the top ten. Material: CD4+ T cells from peripheral blood mononuclear cells, obtained in the first trimester of pregnancy. The chain links TRBV4-1 to TRBJ2-3; 11 bases map to TRBD2. The sequence derives from a female donor in good health, enrolled as a control in a pregnancy study. The CDR3 sequence is CASSQAGTSGTDTQYF. In DNA form, the CDR3 reads TGCGCCAGCAGCCAAGCCGGGACTAGCGGTACAGATACGCAGTATTTT.